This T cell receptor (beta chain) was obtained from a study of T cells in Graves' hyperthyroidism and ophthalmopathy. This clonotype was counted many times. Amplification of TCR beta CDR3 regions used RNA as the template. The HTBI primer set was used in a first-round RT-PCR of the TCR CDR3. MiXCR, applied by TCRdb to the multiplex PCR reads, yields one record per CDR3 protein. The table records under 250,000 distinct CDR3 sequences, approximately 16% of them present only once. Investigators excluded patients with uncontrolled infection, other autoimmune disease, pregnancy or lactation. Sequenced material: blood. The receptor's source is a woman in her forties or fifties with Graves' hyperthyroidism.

The CDR3 spells CASSLGTEAFF. The CDR3 region has the DNA TGTGCCAGCAGCTTGGGCACTGAAGCTTTCTTT. The chain combines TRBV11-3 with TRBJ1-1; D unresolved. Trimming left V 3 bases short and J 4 bases short, with 3 bases between. Germline values: CDR1 SGHNT, CDR2 YENEEA. CDR3 size: 11 residues.